These 12 T cell receptor beta chains were sequenced from one sample in a study of monozygotic twins with inflammatory bowel disease. TCRdb processed the 5' RACE reads again and assigns one entry to each CDR3 protein, with no DNA. This listing includes about 380,000 distinct CDR3 sequences. Sequencing used blood. The receptors come from a human donor with ulcerative colitis or Crohn's disease, or a healthy co-twin of an affected twin (not recorded which).

The chain's CDR3 is CASSQGPTGINSPLHF. This chain connects TRBV4-3 to TRBJ1-6; TCRdb names TRBD1, which stays unverified in the absence of DNA. The germline gives CDR1 LGHNA, CDR2 YSLEER. This CDR3 has 16 amino acids.

The chain recombines TRBV5-6 with TRBJ2-5; TCRdb lists TRBD1, though no DNA is available to test this call. CDR3 length equals 14 residues. CDR1 and CDR2 (germline): SGHDT, YYEEEE. This chain's CDR3 is CASSRWTGQETQYF.

The V call is TRBV29-1, the J call TRBJ2-1. Germline CDR1 and CDR2: SQVTM and ANQGSEA. The length of the CDR3 is 11 residues. The CDR3 sequence: CSVGVGNEQFF.

V gene TRBV27 combines with J gene TRBJ2-7. The CDR3 consists of 15 residues. Germline CDR1 MNHEY, CDR2 SMNVEV (reference sequence). The CDR3 is CASSLMGGVSYEQYF.

The rearrangement links TRBV3-1 to TRBJ2-7; TCRdb gives TRBD1 as the D gene, but with no DNA this cannot be confirmed. The CDR3 contains 15 residues. Germline V gives CDR1 LGHDT, CDR2 YNNKEL (reference sequence). The CDR3 here is CASRRTGSGTYEQYF.

This chain connects TRBV29-1 to TRBJ2-5; TCRdb designates TRBD1, a call that cannot be tested without DNA. The CDR3 loop spans 12 amino acids. Per germline, CDR1 SQVTM and CDR2 ANQGSEA. CDR3 protein: CSAGDRQETQYF.

The chain carries TRBV28 and TRBJ1-1; the D call of TRBD1 rests on TCRdb alone, since no DNA is present to check it. CDR1 and CDR2 (germline): MDHEN, SYDVKM. The CDR3 spans 17 residues. CDR3 sequence: CASTETPGTGFPTEAFF.

The chain employs TRBV29-1 and TRBJ2-3; lacking DNA, the TRBD1 call made by TCRdb goes unchecked. The CDR3 is made up of 11 amino acids. Germline CDR1 reads SQVTM; CDR2 reads ANQGSEA. CDR3: CSHRGRDTQYF.

J is TRBJ2-3 and V is TRBV7-2. There are 14 residues in the CDR3. The germline gives CDR1 SGHTA, CDR2 FQGNSA. This CDR3 reads CASSLSGDTDTQYF.

This sequence joins TRBV15 and TRBJ2-3. The germline gives CDR1 LNHNV, CDR2 YYDKDF (reference sequence). The CDR3 consists of 18 residues. CDR3 amino acids: CATSRDRSIYTSTDTQYF.

This chain joins TRBV20-1 and TRBJ2-3. Germline lookup yields CDR1 DFQATT and CDR2 SNEGSKA (reference sequence). The CDR3 contains 16 residues. The CDR3 is CSARVGGSLSTDTQYF.

This sequence joins TRBV6-5 and TRBJ2-3; the D gene TCRdb calls, TRBD2, cannot be checked with no DNA. The germline V gene has CDR1 MNHEY and CDR2 SVGAGI. The CDR3 spans 16 residues. This chain's CDR3 is CASSFDGPWGTDTQYF.